This TCR beta chain was found in a study of cytomegalovirus exposure and HLA in healthy donors. Across the whole study: There were roughly 80 million unique TCRs (from HLA-typed donors) in an early data release. Overall study findings and caveats: The likely origin of a cluster of highly shared sequence variants was a sequencing artifact. Later analysis reportedly placed an Asian-associated ancestry cluster below the roughly 690-donor mean in N-insertions.

There are 14 residues in the CDR3. Germline V gene sequence: CDR1 MNHNS, CDR2 SASEGT. Trimming cost V 8 bases and J 2 bases; bases outside gene matches: 8. This clone was observed a few times. Its target is unknown. 13 Jbeta primers and 60 Vbeta primers were used for the PCR. Produced via immunoSEQ multiplex PCR; TCRdb's table is partial and in-frame only. Here the sample spans roughly 150,000 clones, around three quarters being singletons. Sample: PBMCs. The rearrangement links TRBV6-1 to TRBJ2-5; 7 nucleotides align to TRBD2. The clonotype originates from a male donor in good health and CMV-seronegative. CDR3 protein: CASESGVSQETQYF. CDR3 coding DNA: TGTGCCAGCGAAAGCGGGGTCTCACAAGAGACCCAGTACTTC.